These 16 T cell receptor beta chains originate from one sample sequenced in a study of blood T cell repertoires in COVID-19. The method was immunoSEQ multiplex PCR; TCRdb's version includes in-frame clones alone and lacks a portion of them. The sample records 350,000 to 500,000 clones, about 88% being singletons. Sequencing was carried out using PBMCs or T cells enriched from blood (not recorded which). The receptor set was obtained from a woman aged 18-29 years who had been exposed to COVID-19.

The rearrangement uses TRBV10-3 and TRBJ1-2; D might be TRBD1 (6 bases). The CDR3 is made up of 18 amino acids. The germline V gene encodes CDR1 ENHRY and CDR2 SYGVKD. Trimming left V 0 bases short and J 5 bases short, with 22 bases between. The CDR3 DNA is TGTGCCATCAGTGAGTCGTTCGGGGGGCGAGGTTTAGAGTATGGCTACACCTTC. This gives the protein CAISESFGGRGLEYGYTF.

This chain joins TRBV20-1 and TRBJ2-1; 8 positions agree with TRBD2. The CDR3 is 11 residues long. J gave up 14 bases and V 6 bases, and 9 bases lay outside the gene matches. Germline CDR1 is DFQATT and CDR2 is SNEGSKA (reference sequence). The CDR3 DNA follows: TGCAGTGCGGCTCCTAGCGGGCTGGAGTTCTTC. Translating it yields CSAAPSGLEFF.

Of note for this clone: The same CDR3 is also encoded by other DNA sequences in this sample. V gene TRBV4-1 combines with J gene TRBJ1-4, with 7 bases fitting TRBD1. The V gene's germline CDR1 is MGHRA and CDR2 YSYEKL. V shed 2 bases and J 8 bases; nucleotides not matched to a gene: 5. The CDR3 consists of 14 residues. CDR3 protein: CASSQTGVGEKLFF. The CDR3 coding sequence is TGCGCCAGCAGCCAAACAGGGGTGGGAGAAAAACTGTTTTTT.

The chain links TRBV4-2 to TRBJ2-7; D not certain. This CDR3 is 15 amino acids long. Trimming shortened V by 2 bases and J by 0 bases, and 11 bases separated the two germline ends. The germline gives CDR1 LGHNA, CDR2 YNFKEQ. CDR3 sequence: CASSQNSALSYEQYF. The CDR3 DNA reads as TGTGCCAGCAGCCAAAACAGTGCTCTCTCCTACGAGCAGTACTTC.

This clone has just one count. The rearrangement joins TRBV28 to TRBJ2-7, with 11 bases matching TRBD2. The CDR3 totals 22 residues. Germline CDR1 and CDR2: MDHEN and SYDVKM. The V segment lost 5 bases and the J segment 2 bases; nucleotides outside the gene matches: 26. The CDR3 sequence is CASSPQAGTPKTSGGLAYEQYF. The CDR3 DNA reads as TGTGCCAGCAGTCCACAAGCCGGGACACCTAAAACTAGCGGGGGTCTTGCCTACGAGCAGTACTTC.

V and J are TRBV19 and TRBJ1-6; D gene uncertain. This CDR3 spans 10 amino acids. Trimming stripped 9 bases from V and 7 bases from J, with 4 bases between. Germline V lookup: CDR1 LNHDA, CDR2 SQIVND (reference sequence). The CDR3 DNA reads TGTGCCAGACAAAATTCACCCCTCCACTTT. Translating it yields CARQNSPLHF.

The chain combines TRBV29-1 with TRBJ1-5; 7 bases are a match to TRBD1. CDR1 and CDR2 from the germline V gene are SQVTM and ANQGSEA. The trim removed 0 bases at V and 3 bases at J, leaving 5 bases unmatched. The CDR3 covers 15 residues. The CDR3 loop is CSVEEGRGDNQPQHF. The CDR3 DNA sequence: TGCAGCGTTGAAGAAGGCAGGGGGGACAATCAGCCCCAGCATTTT.

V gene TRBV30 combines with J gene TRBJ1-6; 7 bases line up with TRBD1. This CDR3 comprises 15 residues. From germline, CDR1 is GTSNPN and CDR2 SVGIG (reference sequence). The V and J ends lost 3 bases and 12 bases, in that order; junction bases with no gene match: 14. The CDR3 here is CAWRGSGTDAGPLHF. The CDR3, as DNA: TGTGCCTGGAGGGGATCCGGGACAGACGCCGGACCCCTCCACTTT.

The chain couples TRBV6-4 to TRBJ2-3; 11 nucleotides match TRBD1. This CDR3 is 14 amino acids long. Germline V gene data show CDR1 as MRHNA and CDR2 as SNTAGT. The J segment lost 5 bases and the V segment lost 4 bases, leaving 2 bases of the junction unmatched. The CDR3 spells CASSAGTGGDTQYF. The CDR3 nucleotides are TGTGCCAGCAGTGCGGGGACAGGGGGAGATACGCAGTATTTT.

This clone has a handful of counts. CDR3 sequence: CASSPSRDTYEQYF. The CDR3 DNA is TGTGCCAGCAGCCCCTCGAGGGATACCTACGAGCAGTACTTC. The V and J genes are TRBV5-4 and TRBJ2-7, with a tentative D call TRBD2 (5 bases). The CDR3 runs to 14 residues. From germline, CDR1 is SGHNT and CDR2 YYREEE (reference sequence). Between the trimmed V and J ends, which lost 4 bases and 2 bases, there was a span of 13 bases.

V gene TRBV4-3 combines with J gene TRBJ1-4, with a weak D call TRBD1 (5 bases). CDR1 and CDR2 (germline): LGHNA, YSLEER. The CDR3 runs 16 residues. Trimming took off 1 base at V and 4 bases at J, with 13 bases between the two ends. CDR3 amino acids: CASSQVPPTDNEKLFF. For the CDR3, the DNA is TGCGCCAGCAGCCAAGTACCCCCGACAGATAATGAAAAACTGTTTTTT.

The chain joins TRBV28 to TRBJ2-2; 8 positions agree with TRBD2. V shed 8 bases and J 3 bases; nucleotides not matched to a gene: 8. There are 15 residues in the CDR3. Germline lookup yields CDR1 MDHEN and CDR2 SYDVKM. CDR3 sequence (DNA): TGTGCCAGCTTCCGGGAGGGCCGGGACACCGGGGAGCTGTTTTTT. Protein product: CASFREGRDTGELFF. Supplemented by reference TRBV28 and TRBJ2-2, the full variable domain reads DVKVTQSSRYLVKRTGEKVFLECVQDMDHENMFWYRQDPGLGLRLIYFSYDVKMKEKGDIPEGYSVSREKKERFSLILESASTNQTSMYLCASFREGRDTGELFFGEGSRLTVL.

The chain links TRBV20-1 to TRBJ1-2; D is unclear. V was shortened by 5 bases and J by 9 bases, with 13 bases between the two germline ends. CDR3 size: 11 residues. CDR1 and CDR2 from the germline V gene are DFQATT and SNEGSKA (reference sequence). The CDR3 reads CSALASSSYTF. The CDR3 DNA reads TGCAGTGCTCTGGCCTCCTCGAGCTACACCTTC.

CDR3 bases: TGTGCCAGCAGACACAGGGCAACTAATGAAAAACTGTTTTTT. This gives the protein CASRHRATNEKLFF. The gene calls are TRBV6-5 and TRBJ1-4, with D possibly TRBD1 on 6 matching bases. Germline loops: CDR1 MNHEY, CDR2 SVGAGI. The CDR3 is made up of 14 amino acids. V was clipped by 6 bases and J by 0 bases, with 8 bases between them.

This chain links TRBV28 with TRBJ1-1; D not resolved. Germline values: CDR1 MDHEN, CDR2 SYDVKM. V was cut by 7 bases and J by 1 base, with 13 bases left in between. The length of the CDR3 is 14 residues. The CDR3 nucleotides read TGTGCCAGCACCCTCGGGTCGCCGAACACTGAAGCTTTCTTT. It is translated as CASTLGSPNTEAFF.

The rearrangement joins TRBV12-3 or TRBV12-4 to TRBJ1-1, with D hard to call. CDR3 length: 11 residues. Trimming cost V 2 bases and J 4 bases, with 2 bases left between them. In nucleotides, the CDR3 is TGTGCCAGCAGTTTACGCACTGAAGCTTTCTTT. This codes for CASSLRTEAFF.